Below, one T cell receptor (beta chain) is given with its context. Its antigen remains unknown. Relative to the germline gene, one junction end is altered; a read error may explain this. Diagnosing involved the use of clinical symptoms, serum thyroxine and TRAb, thyroid ultrasound and orbital computed tomography. The V gene's germline CDR1 is SGHRS and CDR2 YFSETQ. CDR3 size: 15 residues. TCR beta CDR3 regions were amplified from RNA transcripts. HTBI primers were the set used in a first-round RT-PCR of the TCR CDR3. TCRdb reprocessed the multiplex PCR reads via MiXCR and lists one record per CDR3 protein. This table has around 340,000 distinct CDR3 sequences, around a sixth appearing once. This sample is drawn from a study of T cells in Graves' hyperthyroidism and ophthalmopathy. Study findings and constraints: Classification by a 13 V-J model distinguished ophthalmopathy from stable hyperthyroidism. Most thyroid clonotypes expanded above 0.001 were also detected in blood.

Specimen: blood. The receptor's source is a woman aged 45-60 years with Graves' hyperthyroidism. This chain joins TRBV5-1 and TRBJ1-6, with TRBD1 as a possible D gene (6 bases). CDR3 sequence (DNA): TGTGCCAGCAGCCCAGATGACAGGATTGAATCACCCCTCCACTTT. It is translated as CASSPDDRIESPLHF. The whole variable domain, filled in from reference TRBV5-1 and TRBJ1-6, reads KAGVTQTPRYLIKTRGQQVTLSCSPISGHRSVSWYQQTPGQGLQFLFEYFSETQRNKGNFPGRFSGRQFSNSRSEMNVSTLELGDSALYLCASSPDDRIESPLHFGNGTRLTVT.